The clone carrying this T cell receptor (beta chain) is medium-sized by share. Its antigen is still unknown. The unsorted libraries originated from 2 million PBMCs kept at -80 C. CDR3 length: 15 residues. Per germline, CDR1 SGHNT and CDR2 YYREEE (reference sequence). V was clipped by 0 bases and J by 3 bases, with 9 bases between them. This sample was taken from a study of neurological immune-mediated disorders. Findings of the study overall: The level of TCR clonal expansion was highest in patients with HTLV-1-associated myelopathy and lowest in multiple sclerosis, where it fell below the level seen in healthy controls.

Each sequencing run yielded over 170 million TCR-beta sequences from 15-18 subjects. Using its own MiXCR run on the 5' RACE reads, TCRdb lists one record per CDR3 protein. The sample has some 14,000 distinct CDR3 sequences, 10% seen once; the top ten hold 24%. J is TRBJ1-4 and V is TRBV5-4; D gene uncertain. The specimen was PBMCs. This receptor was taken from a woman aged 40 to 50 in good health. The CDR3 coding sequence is TGTGCCAGCAGCTTGGAAGGTGACCCTAATGAAAAACTGTTTTTT. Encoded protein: CASSLEGDPNEKLFF.